The 17 T cell receptor beta chains given below trace back to one sample, sequenced in a study of post-analysis software for immune sequencing data. Findings and caveats of the study: In patients, TRBV5-6, TRBV5-1 and TRBV20-1 belonged to four or five TRBV segments found more frequently than in controls.

The library was made from cDNA and included unique molecular identifiers. TCRdb ran MiXCR on the PCR reads and lists one entry per CDR3 protein. The sample lists hundreds of thousands of distinct CDR3 sequences; 40% to 50% were seen once. No antigen has been assigned to these receptors. The sequencing sample was made of blood. The receptors derive from a girl aged 10 to 17 with multiple sclerosis.

This clonotype has just a few counts. This chain connects TRBV6-5 to TRBJ2-6; D unclear. Per the germline V gene, CDR1 is MNHEY and CDR2 is SVGAGI. This CDR3 region has 12 residues. Trimming pared 10 bases from V and 3 bases from J, leaving 7 bases between. The CDR3 loop reads CATAGGANVLTF. The CDR3 DNA sequence: TGTGCCACCGCCGGTGGGGCCAACGTCCTGACTTTC.

This clonotype came up a few times. The chain links TRBV20-1 to TRBJ2-7; D may be TRBD1 (5 bases). The CDR3 is 14 amino acids. Germline V gives CDR1 DFQATT, CDR2 SNEGSKA (reference sequence). Trimming took off 4 bases at V and 4 bases at J, with 17 bases between the two ends. CDR3 residues: CSAKRDSVSYEQYF. Written as DNA, the CDR3 is TGCAGTGCTAAAAGAGACAGCGTGTCATACGAGCAGTACTTC.

This clonotype was seen only a few times. V gene TRBV6-1 combines with J gene TRBJ1-2, with D unclear. CDR1 is MNHNS, CDR2 SASEGT, per germline. The V end lost 7 bases, the J end lost 4 bases, and 19 bases lay between the germline ends. This CDR3 region has 15 residues. In nucleotides, the CDR3 is TGTGCCAGCACCCAAGGATTAAGGGCGCTCTATGGCTACACCTTC. Amino acids: CASTQGLRALYGYTF.

The chain combines TRBV6-5 with TRBJ2-1, with 12 bases fitting TRBD2. The V and J ends lost 4 bases and 6 bases, in that order; junction bases with no gene match: 7. This CDR3 comprises 16 residues. Per the germline V gene, CDR1 is MNHEY and CDR2 is SVGAGI. The CDR3 spells CASSSPRLAGVNEQFF. In nucleotides, the CDR3 is TGTGCCAGCAGTTCACCAAGACTAGCGGGAGTCAATGAGCAGTTCTTC.

The chain has TRBV4-1 and TRBJ1-1; D unclear. Trimming pared 1 base from V and 4 bases from J, leaving 16 bases between. Germline assignment: CDR1 MGHRA and CDR2 YSYEKL. The CDR3 totals 16 residues. CDR3 DNA: TGCGCCAGCAGCCAAGCGTTTAATGTCTGGGGCACTGAAGCTTTCTTT. Translating it yields CASSQAFNVWGTEAFF.

The genes are TRBV11-2 and TRBJ2-4, with a weak D call TRBD2 (5 bases). Judging by the DNA end, TRBJ2-7 fits better; the J call may be wrong. Germline values: CDR1 SGHAT, CDR2 FQNNGV. This CDR3 contains 14 residues. CDR3 loop: CASSLRLANYEQYF. As DNA, the CDR3 is TGTGCCAGCAGCTTACGGCTAGCCAACTACGAGCAGTACTTC.

This clonotype was picked up a small number of times. The genes are TRBV10-2 and TRBJ1-2, with D uncertain. The germline V and J ends were trimmed by 5 bases and 3 bases, with 10 bases remaining between them. There are 13 residues in the CDR3. In germline, CDR1 is WSHSY, CDR2 SAAADI. The CDR3, as DNA: TGCGCCAGCAGTCTGACACCACACTATGGCTACACCTTC. Translation: CASSLTPHYGYTF.

The chain has TRBV4-2 and TRBJ1-1, with 7 bases lining up with TRBD1. This CDR3 is 15 amino acids long. The germline gives CDR1 LGHNA, CDR2 YNFKEQ. J lost 7 bases, V lost 0 bases, and 8 bases had no gene match. The CDR3 is CASSQDWGQRFEAFF. The CDR3 nucleotides read TGTGCCAGCAGCCAAGATTGGGGACAGCGATTTGAAGCTTTCTTT.

This clonotype was detected a few times. The rearrangement links TRBV20-1 to TRBJ2-3; TRBD2 agrees at 8 bases. Germline V gene lookup returns CDR1 DFQATT and CDR2 SNEGSKA (reference sequence). This CDR3 contains 16 residues. Trimming removed 0 bases from V and 1 base from J; junction bases left unmatched: 6. The CDR3 bases are TGCAGTGCTAGAGATAGAGTGGGACTAGGCACAGATACGCAGTATTTT. Translating it yields CSARDRVGLGTDTQYF.

In DNA, the CDR3 is TGTGCCAGCAGCCACCCTGACTTTACCTACGAGCAGTACTTC. Its protein is CASSHPDFTYEQYF. The chain recombines TRBV12-3 or TRBV12-4 with TRBJ2-5; unclear D gene. With the DNA end fitting TRBJ2-7 better, the J assignment may be wrong. The CDR3 has 14 amino acids.

This clonotype turned up a few times. The chain carries TRBV12-3 or TRBV12-4 and TRBJ1-1; D not resolved. The CDR3 extends over 14 amino acids. Trimming took off 1 base at V and 2 bases at J, with 8 bases between the two ends. The CDR3 here is CASSLVPGNTEAFF. The DNA for the CDR3 is TGTGCCAGCAGTTTAGTCCCGGGCAACACTGAAGCTTTCTTT.

This clonotype was counted between two and nine times. The rearrangement joins TRBV12-3 or TRBV12-4 to TRBJ2-1; 8 bases are shared with TRBD1. CDR3 length: 15 residues. The CDR3, as DNA: TGTGCAACCACGACCGGACAGGGCCCTCCGGATGAGCAGTTCTTC. This translates into CATTTGQGPPDEQFF.

This rearrangement joins TRBV9 to TRBJ2-2; either TRBD1 or TRBD2 may supply D (5 bases each). Per the germline V gene, CDR1 is SGDLS and CDR2 is YYNGEE. The ends were cut back, 0 bases at V and 14 bases at J, with 11 bases in the middle. CDR3 size: 12 residues. The CDR3 is CASSVGGAGLFF. DNA of the CDR3: TGTGCCAGCAGCGTAGGAGGGGCGGGTCTGTTTTTT.

This clonotype has a handful of counts. This chain links TRBV12-3 or TRBV12-4 with TRBJ1-1; the D is unclear. Trimming shortened V by 0 bases and J by 11 bases, and 10 bases separated the two germline ends. There are 12 residues in the CDR3. CDR3 sequence: CASSLAITGAFF. For the CDR3, the DNA is TGTGCCAGCAGTTTAGCAATTACTGGGGCTTTCTTT.

This clonotype was detected only a few times. The genes are TRBV4-2 and TRBJ2-1; 7 nucleotides align to TRBD2. Germline CDR1 and CDR2: LGHNA and YNFKEQ. After removal of 2 bases from V and 8 bases from J, the junction contained 15 bases not matched to a gene. CDR3 length: 17 amino acids. The chain's CDR3 is CASSQKTSHRDYDEQFF. CDR3 nucleotide sequence: TGTGCCAGCAGCCAAAAGACATCTCACCGGGACTATGATGAGCAGTTCTTC.

The CDR3 DNA reads as TGTGCCAGCAGCCAAGAAGGGGACAGTTACAATGAGCAGTTCTTC. Translation gives CASSQEGDSYNEQFF. The V and J genes are TRBV4-2 and TRBJ2-1; TRBD1 matches at 7 bases. Trimming at V came to 0 bases and at J to 4 bases, leaving 3 bases not matched to a gene. Germline V CDR1 and CDR2: LGHNA, YNFKEQ. This CDR3 contains 15 residues.

This clonotype was seen a few times. This chain links TRBV25-1 with TRBJ1-2, with TRBD1 as a possible D gene (5 bases). The germline CDR1 and CDR2 sequences are MGHDK and SYGVNS. V lost 2 bases, J lost 1 base, and 8 bases lay in between. CDR3 length: 14 residues. The CDR3 reads CASSEMGDNYGYTF. DNA for the CDR3: TGTGCCAGCAGTGAAATGGGGGATAACTATGGCTACACCTTC.